Below, 24 T cell receptor beta chains from the same sample are listed, as sequenced in a study of T cell responses to AZD1222 COVID-19 vaccine. Assay: immunoSEQ multiplex PCR; the TCRdb copy retains only in-frame clones and omits some. The profile shows around 140,000 clones, 75% to 90% of them singletons. The material was peripheral blood, obtained on day 0 of AZD1222 vaccination. These receptor sequences come from an adult in good health.

The V and J genes are TRBV7-9 and TRBJ1-1; D remains ambiguous. Germline-derived CDR1 and CDR2 are SEHNR and FQNEAQ (reference sequence). The CDR3 sequence is 16 residues long. The V end was cut by 2 bases, the J end by 1 base, with 14 bases between. In DNA form, the CDR3 reads TGTGCCAGCAGCTTACGTCGGCCGCCAGAGAACACTGAAGCTTTCTTT. It codes for CASSLRRPPENTEAFF.

The chain uses TRBV15 and TRBJ2-1; 9 nucleotides agree with TRBD2. This CDR3 spans 16 amino acids. V dropped 0 bases and J dropped 5; count of bases not matched to a gene: 5. The V gene's germline CDR1 is LNHNV and CDR2 YYDKDF (reference sequence). CDR3 in DNA: TGTGCCACCAGCAGAGATAGCCTAGCGGGACACAATGAGCAGTTCTTC. This codes for CATSRDSLAGHNEQFF.

This clone was found once. The V gene is TRBV7-2, the J gene TRBJ2-3; TRBD2 might be the D (6 bases). V lost 5 bases to trimming and J lost 0 bases, with 12 bases between them. The CDR3 is made up of 15 amino acids. Germline-derived CDR1 and CDR2 are SGHTA and FQGNSA. CDR3 coding DNA: TGTGCCAGCAGCCTCGTCGGGGGTAGCACAGATACGCAGTATTTT. It specifies CASSLVGGSTDTQYF.

This sequence joins TRBV6-5 and TRBJ2-3; 7 bases align to TRBD1. This CDR3 spans 15 amino acids. Germline trimming cut 6 bases from V and 3 bases from J; bases unmatched to any gene: 9. Germline CDR1 reads MNHEY; CDR2 reads SVGAGI. CDR3 DNA sequence: TGTGCCAGCAGGCAACAGGGGCCTCCAACAGATACGCAGTATTTT. Translated: CASRQQGPPTDTQYF.

Only one count was recorded for this clone. The chain has TRBV27 and TRBJ1-1, with D possibly TRBD1 on 5 matching bases. V was pared by 4 bases and J by 3 bases, with 18 bases between. From germline, CDR1 is MNHEY and CDR2 SMNVEV (reference sequence). This CDR3 is 16 amino acids long. The CDR3 sequence: CASSSGWGRAYTEAFF. The CDR3 DNA reads as TGTGCCAGCAGTTCCGGGTGGGGCAGGGCCTACACTGAAGCTTTCTTT.

The genes are TRBV20-1 and TRBJ1-5; no firm D call. The germline CDR1 and CDR2 sequences are DFQATT and SNEGSKA (reference sequence). V lost 5 bases and J lost 6, with 8 bases in between. This CDR3 has 11 residues. As DNA, the CDR3 is TGCAGTGCTTCAAATAGTCAGCCCCAGCATTTT. Amino acids: CSASNSQPQHF.

This rearrangement joins TRBV5-1 to TRBJ1-1; D might be TRBD1 (5 bases). The CDR3 is 14 residues long. Germline V gene sequence: CDR1 SGHRS, CDR2 YFSETQ. Deletions cut 3 bases from V and 0 bases from J, with 9 bases between. In DNA form, the CDR3 reads TGCGCCAGCAGCTCGAGGGACCTGAACACTGAAGCTTTCTTT. Translation: CASSSRDLNTEAFF.

This rearrangement joins TRBV2 to TRBJ2-1; D might be TRBD1 (6 bases). There are 15 residues in the CDR3. V shed 4 bases and J shed 2 bases, with 12 bases lying between them. CDR1 SNHLY and CDR2 FYNNEI come from the germline V gene. CDR3 protein: CASSVMGTPYNEQFF. The CDR3 nucleotides are TGTGCCAGCAGTGTAATGGGGACACCCTACAATGAGCAGTTCTTC. Full variable domain (outside the CDR3, taken from reference TRBV2 and TRBJ2-1): EPEVTQTPSHQVTQMGQEVILRCVPISNHLYFYWYRQILGQKVEFLVSFYNNEISEKSEIFDDQFSVERPDGSNFTLKIRSTKLEDSAMYFCASSVMGTPYNEQFFGPGTRLTVL.

The J gene is TRBJ1-1, the V gene TRBV18, with D hard to call. V lost 3 bases and J lost 1, with 9 bases in between. The CDR3 has 14 amino acids. Germline CDR1 and CDR2: KGHSH and LQKENI. The CDR3 is CASSPITENTEAFF. In DNA, the CDR3 is TGTGCCAGCTCACCGATCACAGAGAACACTGAAGCTTTCTTT.

This chain uses TRBV5-1 with TRBJ2-6; D is uncertain. V was pared by 0 bases and J by 4 bases, with 14 bases between. The CDR3 spans 17 residues. Looked up from germline, CDR1 is SGHRS and CDR2 is YFSETQ. Here the CDR3 DNA reads TGCGCCAGCAGCTTGGTACTGGGCCCCGGCGGGGCCAACGTCCTGACTTTC. Its protein is CASSLVLGPGGANVLTF.

The rearrangement links TRBV19 to TRBJ2-5; D is ambiguous. Per germline, CDR1 LNHDA and CDR2 SQIVND (reference sequence). Trimming took off 3 bases at V and 5 bases at J, with 7 bases between the two ends. The CDR3 length is 12 residues. Here the CDR3 reads CASSMPGETQYF. The CDR3 region has the DNA TGTGCCAGTAGTATGCCCGGTGAGACCCAGTACTTC. The whole variable domain, filled in from reference TRBV19 and TRBJ2-5, reads DGGITQSPKYLFRKEGQNVTLSCEQNLNHDAMYWYRQDPGQGLRLIYYSQIVNDFQKGDIAEGYSVSREKKESFPLTVTSAQKNPTAFYLCASSMPGETQYFGPGTRLLVL.

The V and J genes are TRBV30 and TRBJ1-2; TRBD1 might be the D (6 bases). V lost 6 bases to trimming and J lost 4 bases, with 15 bases between them. The CDR3 covers 13 residues. Germline V gene sequence: CDR1 GTSNPN, CDR2 SVGIG (reference sequence). CDR3 region: CACSRDTSYGYTF. The CDR3 DNA follows: TGTGCCTGTTCACGGGACACCAGCTATGGCTACACCTTC.

This clone occurred once. The chain combines TRBV3-1 (or the pseudogene TRBV3-2) with TRBJ1-3, with D possibly matching TRBD1 (5 bases). V was trimmed by 1 base and J by 0 bases, leaving 13 bases between them. CDR1 is LGHDT, CDR2 YNNKEL, per germline (reference sequence). This CDR3 is built from 17 residues. The DNA for the CDR3 is TGTGCCAGCAGCCAAGTGTGGCAGGGCCTCTCTGGAAACACCATATATTTT. As protein: CASSQVWQGLSGNTIYF.

The chain has TRBV7-9 and TRBJ2-7, with 7 bases lining up with TRBD2. The V and J ends lost 5 bases and 5 bases, in that order; junction bases with no gene match: 9. Germline lookup yields CDR1 SEHNR and CDR2 FQNEAQ (reference sequence). The CDR3 spans 14 residues. CDR3 sequence reads: CASSASGVKDEQYF. CDR3 nucleotide sequence: TGTGCCAGCAGCGCAAGCGGGGTAAAGGACGAGCAGTACTTC.

This chain uses TRBV6-1 with TRBJ1-1, with a possible D match to TRBD1 (5 bases). Trimming took 0 bases from V and 2 from J, leaving 7 bases between them. Germline CDR1 MNHNS, CDR2 SASEGT. The CDR3 length is 14 residues. The CDR3 sequence is CASSEAGVNTEAFF. The CDR3, as DNA: TGTGCCAGCAGTGAAGCGGGGGTTAACACTGAAGCTTTCTTT.

This sequence joins TRBV6-5 and TRBJ2-1, with 8 nucleotides matching TRBD1. CDR1 is MNHEY, CDR2 SVGAGI, per germline. The CDR3 is 14 residues long. The ends lost 2 bases at V and 4 bases at J; junction bases unmatched: 1. The CDR3 loop reads CASSYRDRYNEQFF. For the CDR3, the DNA is TGTGCCAGCAGTTACCGGGACAGGTACAATGAGCAGTTCTTC.

The rearrangement links TRBV7-9 to TRBJ2-7; maybe TRBD1 (5 bases). The V end lost 1 base, the J end lost 7 bases, and 14 bases lay between the germline ends. This CDR3 region has 14 residues. Germline-derived CDR1 and CDR2 are SEHNR and FQNEAQ (reference sequence). In DNA form, the CDR3 reads TGTGCCAGCAGCTTAGTCCGGCTAGGGGATGAGCAGTACTTC. It yields the protein CASSLVRLGDEQYF.

The rearrangement links TRBV19 to TRBJ1-1, with D perhaps TRBD1 (5 bases). The V end lost 7 bases, the J end lost 1 base, and 16 bases lay between the germline ends. In germline, CDR1 is LNHDA, CDR2 SQIVND (reference sequence). The CDR3 totals 15 residues. CDR3 region: CASTGHRGQNTEAFF. The CDR3 DNA follows: TGTGCCAGTACGGGCCACCGGGGCCAGAACACTGAAGCTTTCTTT.

The chain uses TRBV5-6 and TRBJ1-4; perhaps TRBD1 as D (5 bases). V lost 2 bases and J 7 bases, leaving 12 bases between the germline ends. The CDR3 contains 14 residues. The germline V gene encodes CDR1 SGHDT and CDR2 YYEEEE. The CDR3 region is CASSFMGRGEKLFF. The CDR3 DNA is TGTGCCAGCAGCTTCATGGGGCGGGGTGAAAAACTGTTTTTT.

In its sample, this clone was seen once. The chain carries TRBV19 and TRBJ2-3; 12 bases fit TRBD2. Germline V gene lookup returns CDR1 LNHDA and CDR2 SQIVND (reference sequence). CDR3 length: 15 amino acids. The V gene end was trimmed by 5 bases and the J gene end by 5 bases; junction bases not matched to a gene: 5. The CDR3 protein is CASSSRGLAGDTQYF. CDR3 nucleotide sequence: TGTGCCAGTAGTTCGAGGGGACTAGCGGGAGATACGCAGTATTTT. The complete variable domain, with remaining parts taken from reference TRBV19 and TRBJ2-3, reads DGGITQSPKYLFRKEGQNVTLSCEQNLNHDAMYWYRQDPGQGLRLIYYSQIVNDFQKGDIAEGYSVSREKKESFPLTVTSAQKNPTAFYLCASSSRGLAGDTQYFGPGTRLTVL.

The V gene is TRBV5-1, the J gene TRBJ2-3; possibly TRBD1 for D (5 bases). With 0 bases removed from V and 3 bases from J, the gap between germline ends came to 8 bases. Germline CDR1 is SGHRS and CDR2 is YFSETQ. This CDR3 has 14 amino acids. CDR3 amino acids: CASSLAPGTDTQYF. The CDR3 nucleotides read TGCGCCAGCAGCTTGGCCCCAGGGACAGATACGCAGTATTTT.

V gene TRBV30 combines with J gene TRBJ2-1, with 11 nucleotides matching TRBD2. This CDR3 is 15 amino acids long. The junction had 4 bases not matched to a gene; V was cut back by 0 bases and J by 6 bases. Per the germline V gene, CDR1 is GTSNPN and CDR2 is SVGIG (reference sequence). The CDR3 bases are TGTGCCTGGAGTGTACAACTAGCGGGAGCCAATGAGCAGTTCTTC. Amino acids: CAWSVQLAGANEQFF.

This clone was seen only once. The chain is built from TRBV30 and TRBJ2-3; 8 bases align to TRBD2. The CDR3 totals 14 residues. Germline lookup yields CDR1 GTSNPN and CDR2 SVGIG (reference sequence). V lost 4 bases, J lost 4 bases, and 7 bases stayed unmatched. The CDR3 reads CAWMAGGAPDTQYF. DNA for the CDR3: TGTGCCTGGATGGCGGGAGGTGCACCAGATACGCAGTATTTT.

The chain combines TRBV20-1 with TRBJ2-7; TRBD2 aligns across 8 bases. Unmatched junction bases numbered 3, after V lost 8 bases and J lost 3 bases. This CDR3 contains 11 residues. Germline CDR1 reads DFQATT; CDR2 reads SNEGSKA (reference sequence). CDR3 sequence reads: CSPGRVYEQYF. The CDR3 DNA sequence: TGCAGTCCCGGGAGGGTCTACGAGCAGTACTTC.